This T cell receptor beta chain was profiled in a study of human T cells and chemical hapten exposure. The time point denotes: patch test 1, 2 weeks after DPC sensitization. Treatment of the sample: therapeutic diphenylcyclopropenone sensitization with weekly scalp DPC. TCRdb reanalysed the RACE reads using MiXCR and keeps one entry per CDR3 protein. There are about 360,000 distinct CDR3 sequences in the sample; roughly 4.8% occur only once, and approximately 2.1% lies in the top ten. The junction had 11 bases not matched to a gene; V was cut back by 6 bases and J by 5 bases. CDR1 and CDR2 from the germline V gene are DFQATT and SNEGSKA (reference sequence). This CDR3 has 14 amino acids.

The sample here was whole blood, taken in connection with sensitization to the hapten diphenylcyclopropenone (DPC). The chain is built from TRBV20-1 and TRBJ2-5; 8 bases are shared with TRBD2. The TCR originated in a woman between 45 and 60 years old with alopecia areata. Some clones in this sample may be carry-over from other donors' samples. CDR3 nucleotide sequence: TGCAGTGCCAATAAAGCGGGAGTAGGGGAGACCCAGTACTTC. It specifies CSANKAGVGETQYF.